This TCR beta chain was retrieved from a study of radiotherapy plus CTLA-4 blockade in lung cancer listed by TCRdb under 2018. With respect to the entire study: Objective responses occurred in roughly a sixth of enrolled patients, and 30% to 35% achieved disease control.

The library was built by means of the immunoSEQ multiplex PCR assay. In its TCRdb copy, this immuneACCESS table keeps in-frame sequences only and misses some clones. Where compared with another copy, unresolved V genes explain less than half of these, and the others have no known cause. The sample table contains tens of thousands of clones; only one count was recorded for less than 80% of them. The ten most abundant clones make up over 7.5% of the sample. The study tested focal radiation therapy combined with CTLA-4 blockade (ipilimumab) in patients with chemo-refractory metastatic non-small-cell lung cancer. About this clone: No antigen is known for it. No much larger clonotype is one base removed from it; base qualities were not supplied.

Counted from cysteine to phenylalanine, this CDR3 has 10 amino acids. Only CDR3 DNA is held: 30 bases, read in frame from base 1. Unmatched junction bases come to 1, with V trimmed by 7 bases and J by 7 bases. As encoded in the germline V gene, CDR1 is SQVTM while CDR2 is ANQGSEA. The paper as a whole reports these results and caveats: Increased serum interferon-beta after radiation, together with early dynamic changes in blood T cell clones, were reported to be the strongest predictors of response. After treatment with radiotherapy and ipilimumab, TCR clones that came from tumors expanded in the peripheral blood.

The source of this sequence is a human donor with non-small cell lung cancer who had a complete response to radiotherapy plus ipilimumab. The rearranged chain carries TRBV29-1 and TRBJ2-1, and 7 junction bases match TRBD1. The input for sequencing was peripheral blood, taken from a patient treated with radiotherapy plus ipilimumab. The CDR3 region: CSAGQNEQFF. At the DNA level, the sequence is TGCAGCGCGGGACAGAATGAGCAGTTCTTC.